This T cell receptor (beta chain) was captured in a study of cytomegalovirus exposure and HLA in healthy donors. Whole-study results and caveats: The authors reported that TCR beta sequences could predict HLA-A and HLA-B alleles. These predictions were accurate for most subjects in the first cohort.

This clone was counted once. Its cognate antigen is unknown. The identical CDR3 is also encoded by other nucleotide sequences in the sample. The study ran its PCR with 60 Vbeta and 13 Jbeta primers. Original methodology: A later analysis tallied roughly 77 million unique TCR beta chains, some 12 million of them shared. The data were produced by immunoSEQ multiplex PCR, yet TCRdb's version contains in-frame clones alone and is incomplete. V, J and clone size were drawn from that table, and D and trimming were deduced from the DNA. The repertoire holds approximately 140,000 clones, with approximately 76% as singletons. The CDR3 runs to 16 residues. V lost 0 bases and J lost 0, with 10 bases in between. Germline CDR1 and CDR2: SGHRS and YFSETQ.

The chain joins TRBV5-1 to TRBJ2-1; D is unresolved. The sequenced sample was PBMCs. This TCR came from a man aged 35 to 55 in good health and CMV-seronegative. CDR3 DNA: TGCGCCAGCAGCTTGGCCGCTGGCAGCTCCTACAATGAGCAGTTCTTC. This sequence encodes CASSLAAGSSYNEQFF.